The 25 T cell receptor beta chains listed next were all sequenced from one sample in a study of T cells in Graves' hyperthyroidism and ophthalmopathy. Using RNA transcripts as the source, TCR beta CDR3 regions were amplified. The TCR CDR3 first-round RT-PCR relied on the HTBI primer set. One entry per CDR3 protein results from TCRdb running MiXCR on the multiplex PCR reads. The sample includes about 560,000 distinct CDR3 sequences, approximately 16% of them seen just once. Sequenced sample: blood. These receptors were obtained from a young woman with Graves' hyperthyroidism.

This clonotype occurred many times. The chain recombines TRBV6-1 with TRBJ2-7; 10 bases are shared with TRBD1. Looked up from germline, CDR1 is MNHNS and CDR2 is SASEGT. The V segment lost 0 bases and the J segment 4 bases; nucleotides outside the gene matches: 6. This CDR3 is built from 16 residues. The CDR3 coding sequence is TGTGCCAGCAGTGAAGCGGAGGGGGACAGGGGATACGAGCAGTACTTC. This encodes CASSEAEGDRGYEQYF.

There are many counts of this clonotype. The chain recombines TRBV12-3 or TRBV12-4 with TRBJ2-1, with D perhaps matching TRBD1 (5 bases). The CDR3 covers 15 residues. Between the trimmed V and J ends, which lost 6 bases and 2 bases, there was a span of 14 bases. For the CDR3, the DNA is TGTGCCAGCAGCACCCCCCAGGGAACCTACAATGAGCAGTTCTTC. Residues: CASSTPQGTYNEQFF.

V is TRBV15 and J is TRBJ2-1; 9 bases line up with TRBD2. This CDR3 comprises 14 residues. CDR1 and CDR2 from the germline V gene are LNHNV and YYDKDF (reference sequence). Trimming removed 6 bases from V and 6 bases from J; junction bases left unmatched: 6. The CDR3 sequence: CATRGRGGPNEQFF. DNA of the CDR3: TGTGCCACCAGAGGGCGGGGGGGCCCCAATGAGCAGTTCTTC.

This clonotype has at least ten counts. The rearrangement uses TRBV6-1 and TRBJ1-4; 9 nucleotides line up with TRBD1. CDR3 length equals 14 residues. The ends lost 7 bases at V and 5 bases at J; junction bases unmatched: 5. In germline, CDR1 is MNHNS, CDR2 SASEGT. CDR3 nucleotide sequence: TGTGCCAGCAACGGGGGACAGGGAAATGAAAAACTGTTTTTT. This gives the protein CASNGGQGNEKLFF.

This clonotype appeared a few times. The chain has TRBV2 and TRBJ1-5; the match to TRBD1 covers 8 bases. The CDR3 is 15 amino acids. V was clipped by 7 bases and J by 4 bases; unmatched bases: 9. Germline loops: CDR1 SNHLY, CDR2 FYNNEI. For the CDR3, the DNA is TGTGCCAGCAAGCATGAGACAGGGGCAAATCAGCCCCAGCATTTT. Translated, it gives CASKHETGANQPQHF.

This clonotype was counted ten times or more. The chain is built from TRBV28 and TRBJ2-2, with a weak D call TRBD2 (5 bases). There are 15 residues in the CDR3. Trimming pared 6 bases from V and 5 bases from J, leaving 16 bases between. Germline V gene lookup returns CDR1 MDHEN and CDR2 SYDVKM. CDR3 DNA: TGTGCCAGCAGCCATCTAACCTCGGGAACCGGGGAGCTGTTTTTT. Its protein product is CASSHLTSGTGELFF.

V and J are TRBV4-1 and TRBJ1-2, with 9 bases aligning to TRBD1. CDR1 and CDR2 (germline): MGHRA, YSYEKL. V shed 2 bases, J shed 3 bases, and the junction held 4 bases outside the gene matches. The CDR3 runs to 15 residues. DNA of the CDR3: TGCGCCAGCAGCCAATGGACAGGGGCAGACTATGGCTACACCTTC. Translating gives CASSQWTGADYGYTF.

This clonotype was observed at least ten times. The V gene is TRBV2, the J gene TRBJ2-1; 8 nucleotides agree with TRBD1. The CDR3 spans 20 residues. Germline V gene lookup returns CDR1 SNHLY and CDR2 FYNNEI. J gave up 6 bases and V 6 bases, and 25 bases lay outside the gene matches. CDR3 DNA: TGTGCCAGCAGCTATCGTCCCTGGACAGGGAGCCCCAGGGGGAGCAATGAGCAGTTCTTC. This sequence encodes CASSYRPWTGSPRGSNEQFF.

This sequence joins TRBV20-1 and TRBJ2-3; 12 nucleotides line up with TRBD2. Germline CDR1 DFQATT, CDR2 SNEGSKA (reference sequence). The V segment lost 6 bases and the J segment 3 bases; nucleotides outside the gene matches: 13. The CDR3 consists of 17 residues. The CDR3 spells CSAKGFLAGGWTDTQYF. Here the CDR3 DNA reads TGCAGTGCGAAGGGGTTTCTAGCGGGGGGGTGGACAGATACGCAGTATTTT.

This clonotype was seen many times. V is TRBV20-1 and J is TRBJ1-1; D unresolved. This CDR3 comprises 12 residues. V dropped 1 base and J dropped 0 bases, with 3 bases sitting between them. Germline V gene lookup returns CDR1 DFQATT and CDR2 SNEGSKA (reference sequence). This chain's CDR3 is CSARVVNTEAFF. The CDR3 DNA sequence: TGCAGTGCTAGAGTTGTGAACACTGAAGCTTTCTTT.

This clonotype was observed a few times. The gene calls are TRBV20-1 and TRBJ1-1; D gene uncertain. Germline V gene data show CDR1 as DFQATT and CDR2 as SNEGSKA (reference sequence). This CDR3 is built from 13 residues. V gave up 7 bases and J gave up 0 bases, with 12 bases separating them. Written as DNA, the CDR3 is TGCAGTGGGGCGGGCGATATGAACACTGAAGCTTTCTTT. Protein: CSGAGDMNTEAFF.

This clonotype was picked up many times. The chain joins TRBV28 to TRBJ2-7; tentative D call: TRBD1 (5 bases). Germline V gene lookup returns CDR1 MDHEN and CDR2 SYDVKM. Trimming took 3 bases from V and 5 from J, leaving 14 bases between them. The CDR3 has 14 amino acids. CDR3 sequence (DNA): TGTGCCAGCAGTTTCAGAAGGGGTGGTGACGAGCAGTACTTC. Its protein is CASSFRRGGDEQYF.

The CDR3 region has the DNA TGTGCCAGCAGTTTTGCGCGGGGGGCTGGAACGAATGAGCAGTTCTTC. Its protein product is CASSFARGAGTNEQFF. V usage is TRBV6-2 or TRBV6-3 and J usage is TRBJ2-1; 8 nucleotides agree with TRBD2. With V trimmed by 4 bases and J by 7 bases, 12 bases remained unmatched. The length of the CDR3 is 16 residues. The germline V gene has CDR1 MNHEY and CDR2 SVGEGT.

This clonotype was counted between two and nine times. The chain has TRBV4-1 and TRBJ2-5; D perhaps matches TRBD2 (7 bases). The V gene lost 8 bases and the J gene lost 5 bases, with 15 bases spanning the gap. CDR1 is MGHRA and CDR2 is YSYEKL in the germline V gene. CDR3 length: 13 amino acids. As DNA, the CDR3 is TGCGCCAGCCGGGGGGCAGGGAAGGAGACCCAGTACTTC. This codes for CASRGAGKETQYF.

With respect to this clonotype: A read error may be the cause here, since a much bigger clone is one base away. The rearrangement uses TRBV20-1 and TRBJ2-1; TRBD2 agrees at 12 bases. Germline values: CDR1 DFQATT, CDR2 SNEGSKA (reference sequence). Trimming removed 0 bases from V and 8 bases from J; junction bases left unmatched: 8. This CDR3 contains 16 residues. CDR3 loop: CSARDPTSGGTDEQFF. CDR3 bases: TGCAGTGCTAGAGACCCGACTAGCGGGGGTACCGATGAGCAGTTCTTC.

This clonotype has at least ten counts. The chain has TRBV5-1 and TRBJ2-7; perhaps TRBD1 as D (6 bases). The V gene lost 5 bases and the J gene lost 9 bases, with 18 bases spanning the gap. CDR3 length equals 13 residues. The germline CDR1 and CDR2 sequences are SGHRS and YFSETQ. The CDR3 protein is CASRLENRAAQYF. Written as DNA, the CDR3 is TGCGCCAGCAGATTAGAAAACAGGGCGGCGCAGTACTTC.

This clonotype was observed many times. This rearrangement joins TRBV12-3 or TRBV12-4 to TRBJ2-5, with D unclear. There are 12 residues in the CDR3. V gave up 5 bases and J gave up 7 bases, with 11 bases separating them. Here the CDR3 reads CASSPDGGTQYF. CDR3 nucleotides: TGTGCCAGCAGTCCCGACGGCGGGACCCAGTACTTC.

This clonotype showed up many times. This sequence joins TRBV5-1 and TRBJ2-2, with D tentatively TRBD2 (6 bases). The CDR3 has 16 amino acids. The germline V gene encodes CDR1 SGHRS and CDR2 YFSETQ. V lost 0 bases, J lost 7 bases, and 16 bases lay in between. CDR3 in amino acids: CASSLGSRRRDGELFF. CDR3 bases: TGCGCCAGCAGCTTGGGGTCCCGACGGCGGGACGGGGAGCTGTTTTTT.

On this clonotype: Its ends do not fully match the called genes, so a read error is possible. CDR3 DNA sequence: TGCGCCAGCAGTGATCATCCGGAAAACTACGAGCAGTACTTC. Protein sequence: CASSDHPENYEQYF. The chain uses TRBV6-9 and TRBJ2-7; D is unresolved. Germline loops: CDR1 MNHGY, CDR2 SVAAGI. CDR3 size: 14 residues.

This clonotype was counted many times. The chain carries TRBV6-2 or TRBV6-3 and TRBJ2-7; D is ambiguous. The CDR3 extends over 11 amino acids. In germline, CDR1 is MNHEY, CDR2 SVGEGT. Trimming left V 6 bases short and J 1 base short, with 4 bases between. The CDR3 protein is CASRTSYEQYF. The DNA for the CDR3 is TGTGCCAGCAGGACTTCCTACGAGCAGTACTTC.

This clonotype was detected many times. This chain joins TRBV28 and TRBJ2-4, with D perhaps assigned TRBD1 or TRBD2 (6 bases each). This CDR3 is built from 16 residues. The V and J ends lost 5 bases and 8 bases respectively, with 22 bases between them. In germline, CDR1 is MDHEN, CDR2 SYDVKM. In DNA, the CDR3 is TGTGCCAGCAGTCTCCTCCGAGGGGGAGGTCGGGACATTCAGTACTTC. Translated, it gives CASSLLRGGGRDIQYF. The full variable domain, rest sourced from reference TRBV28 and TRBJ2-4, is DVKVTQSSRYLVKRTGEKVFLECVQDMDHENMFWYRQDPGLGLRLIYFSYDVKMKEKGDIPEGYSVSREKKERFSLILESASTNQTSMYLCASSLLRGGGRDIQYFGAGTRLSVL.

The V gene is TRBV5-1, the J gene TRBJ1-4, with D perhaps matching TRBD1 (5 bases). The CDR3 is 16 residues long. Germline lookup yields CDR1 SGHRS and CDR2 YFSETQ. V dropped 5 bases and J dropped 4 bases, with 18 bases sitting between them. The CDR3 spells CASRKGLYRINEKLFF. CDR3 sequence (DNA): TGCGCCAGCAGAAAGGGACTATACAGAATTAATGAAAAACTGTTTTTT.

This clonotype was recorded many times. Compared with germline, one end of the junction differs, possibly owing to a read error. DNA for the CDR3: TGTGCCAGCAGTTTAGACGGGGGGAATCAGCCCCAGCATTTT. It specifies CASSLDGGNQPQHF. V usage is TRBV5-1 and J usage is TRBJ1-5; D is possibly TRBD1 (5 bases). The V gene's germline CDR1 is SGHRS and CDR2 YFSETQ. The CDR3 extends over 14 amino acids.

This clonotype has just a few counts. The rearrangement uses TRBV2 and TRBJ2-5, with 11 positions matching TRBD2. This CDR3 comprises 19 residues. The germline V gene encodes CDR1 SNHLY and CDR2 FYNNEI. V was clipped by 1 base and J by 2 bases; unmatched bases: 12. CDR3 sequence reads: CASSEDSRLAGGSQETQYF. Here the CDR3 DNA reads TGTGCCAGCAGTGAAGATTCTAGGCTAGCGGGAGGCTCACAAGAGACCCAGTACTTC. The full variable domain, with the rest looked up from reference TRBV2 and TRBJ2-5, is EPEVTQTPSHQVTQMGQEVILRCVPISNHLYFYWYRQILGQKVEFLVSFYNNEISEKSEIFDDQFSVERPDGSNFTLKIRSTKLEDSAMYFCASSEDSRLAGGSQETQYFGPGTRLLVL.

This clonotype was counted only a few times. V and J are TRBV20-1 and TRBJ1-4, with 8 bases identical to TRBD1. This CDR3 spans 14 amino acids. Germline V gene sequence: CDR1 DFQATT, CDR2 SNEGSKA (reference sequence). J gave up 7 bases and V 6 bases, and 10 bases lay outside the gene matches. The CDR3 DNA follows: TGCAGTGCCCGGACGGGGACAGGATTTGAAAAACTGTTTTTT. It encodes CSARTGTGFEKLFF.